This TCR beta chain comes out of a study of blood T cell repertoires in COVID-19. The age range of participants was about 18 to 95 years, with residence in 20 to 25 US areas. Assay used: immunoSEQ multiplex PCR; TCRdb lists only in-frame clones, some missing. The data contain roughly 330,000 clones, around 87% of them singletons. Germline loops: CDR1 ENHRY, CDR2 SYGVKD. The CDR3 runs 15 residues. The trim removed 6 bases at V and 2 bases at J, leaving 8 bases unmatched. The sequence derives from a woman aged 25 to 45 who had recovered from COVID-19. The rearrangement uses TRBV10-3 and TRBJ1-2, with 8 bases matching TRBD1. What was sequenced was PBMCs or T cells enriched from blood (not recorded which). The CDR3 region is CAIRWGRGQNYGYTF. The CDR3 DNA reads TGTGCCATCAGGTGGGGCAGGGGGCAAAACTATGGCTACACCTTC.